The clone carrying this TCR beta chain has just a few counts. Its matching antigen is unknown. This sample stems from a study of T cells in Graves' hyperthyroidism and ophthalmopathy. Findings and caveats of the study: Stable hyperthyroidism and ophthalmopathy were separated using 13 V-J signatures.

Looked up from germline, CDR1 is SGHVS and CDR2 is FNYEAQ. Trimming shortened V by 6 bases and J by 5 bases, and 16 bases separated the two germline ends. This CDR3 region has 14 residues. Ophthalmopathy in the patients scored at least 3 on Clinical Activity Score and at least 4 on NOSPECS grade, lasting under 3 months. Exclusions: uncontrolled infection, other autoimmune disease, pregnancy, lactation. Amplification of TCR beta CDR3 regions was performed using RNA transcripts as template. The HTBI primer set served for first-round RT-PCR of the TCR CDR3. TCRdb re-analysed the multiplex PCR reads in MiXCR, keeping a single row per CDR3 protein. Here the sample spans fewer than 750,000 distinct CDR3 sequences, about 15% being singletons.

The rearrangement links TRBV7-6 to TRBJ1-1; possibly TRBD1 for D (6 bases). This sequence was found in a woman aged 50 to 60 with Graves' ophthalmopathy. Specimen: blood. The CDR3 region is CASSSGTFGTEAFF. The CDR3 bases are TGTGCCAGCAGTTCCGGGACATTTGGAACTGAAGCTTTCTTT.